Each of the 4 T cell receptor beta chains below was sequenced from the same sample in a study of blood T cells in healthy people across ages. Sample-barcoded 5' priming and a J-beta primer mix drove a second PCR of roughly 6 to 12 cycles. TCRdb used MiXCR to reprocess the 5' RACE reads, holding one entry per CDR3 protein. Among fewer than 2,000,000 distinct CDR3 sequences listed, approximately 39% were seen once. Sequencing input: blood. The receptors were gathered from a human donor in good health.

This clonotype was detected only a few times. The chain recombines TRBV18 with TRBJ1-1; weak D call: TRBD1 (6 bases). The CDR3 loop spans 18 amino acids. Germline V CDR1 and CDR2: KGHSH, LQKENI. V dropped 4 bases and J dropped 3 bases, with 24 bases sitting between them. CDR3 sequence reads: CASSHPTRATGRDTEAFF. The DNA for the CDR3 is TGTGCCAGCTCACACCCGACCCGAGCCACAGGGCGGGACACTGAAGCTTTCTTT.

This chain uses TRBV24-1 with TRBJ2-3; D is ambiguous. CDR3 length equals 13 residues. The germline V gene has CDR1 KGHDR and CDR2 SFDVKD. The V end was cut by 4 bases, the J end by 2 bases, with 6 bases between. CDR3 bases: TGTGCCACCAGTGAGGCCTACACAGATACGCAGTATTTT. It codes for CATSEAYTDTQYF.

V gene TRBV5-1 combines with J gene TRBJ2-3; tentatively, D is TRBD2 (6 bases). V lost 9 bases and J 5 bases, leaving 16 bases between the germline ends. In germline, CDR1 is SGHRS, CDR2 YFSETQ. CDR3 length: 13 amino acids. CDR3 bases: TGCGCCACCCGGGGGTCGGAGGAAGATACGCAGTATTTT. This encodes CATRGSEEDTQYF.

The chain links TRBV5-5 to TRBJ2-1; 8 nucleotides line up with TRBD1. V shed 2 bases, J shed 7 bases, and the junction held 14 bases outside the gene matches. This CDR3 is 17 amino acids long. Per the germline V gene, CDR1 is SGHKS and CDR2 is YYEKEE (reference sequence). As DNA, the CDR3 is TGTGCCAGCAGCTTACCCCCGGCAGGGGGCTTGGGGAATGAGCAGTTCTTC. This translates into CASSLPPAGGLGNEQFF.